This TCR beta chain was identified during a study of T cell responses to AZD1222 COVID-19 vaccine. The repertoire was sequenced with immunoSEQ multiplex PCR; TCRdb's copy has only in-frame clones and lacks some. The data hold under 95,000 clones, with 88% observed a single time. V was cut by 1 base and J by 2 bases, with 2 bases left in between. From germline, CDR1 is SEHNR and CDR2 FQNEAQ (reference sequence). The CDR3 has 13 amino acids. Pooling was applied to second doses at about 4 or about 12 weeks. Sample: peripheral blood, taken 28 days after the second AZD1222 dose. The chain combines TRBV7-9 with TRBJ1-4; D not resolved. This clonotype originated in an adult who received the AZD1222 COVID-19 vaccine. The CDR3 protein is CASSLVTNEKLFF. The DNA of the CDR3 is TGTGCCAGCAGCTTAGTTACTAATGAAAAACTGTTTTTT.